This T cell receptor beta chain was sequenced during a study of cytotoxic CD8 clonotypes in ibrutinib-treated CLL. Study in general: Following a median roughly 12 months of treatment, with a range of 6 to 36, response samples were taken.

This clone has just one count. Around 2 micrograms of genomic DNA came from cryopreserved PBMCs for TCR beta libraries. The CDR3 sequence is 13 residues long. Germline V CDR1 and CDR2: MNHNY, SVGAGI (reference sequence). Trimming removed 2 bases at V and 2 bases at J, with 6 bases between. Researchers set a sequencing depth target of 1 in 200,000 to 1 in 1 million T cells. Data came from immunoSEQ multiplex PCR; TCRdb stores just in-frame clones and leaves some out. The table has roughly 97,000 clones, almost 80% seen once. The source is a human donor with chronic lymphocytic leukemia. This chain connects TRBV6-6 to TRBJ2-5, with D possibly matching TRBD2 (5 bases). Sample: PBMCs, taken after 12 months of ibrutinib treatment. The CDR3 DNA is TGTGCCAGCAGTTACAGAGGGCAAGAGACCCAGTACTTC. Translation: CASSYRGQETQYF.